This T cell receptor beta chain is from a study of identical twins (dated by TCRdb to 2016 to 2017). As for the study more broadly: The study deep-sequenced TCR alpha and beta repertoires from monozygotic twins, unrelated adults of various ages and cord blood to test whether fetal clonotypes persist. To rule out contamination, the twin experiments were replicated at different times with different library preparation protocols.

Preparation of the library involved 5' RACE. The run used an Illumina HiSeq 2000. A universal primer binding site was introduced by template switching, and a unique molecular identifier was present in the final cDNA, enabling accurate counting of TCR cDNA molecules. Specific primers in the conserved constant-segment region were used to synthesize first-strand cDNA for TCR alpha and beta chains. To control for contamination, each cDNA library was double barcoded with a SMART-Mk sample barcode plus Illumina barcodes. TruSeq adapter sequences, together with Illumina sample barcodes, were added in two successive PCR steps. The TCR alpha and beta cDNA libraries were sequenced on the Illumina HiSeq platform using custom primers. Per the authors' processing: Raw reads were processed with MiGEC to extract unique molecular identifiers, and MiXCR was used to determine CDR3 positions. Recombination models were inferred per individual with the repgenHMM and IGoR tools using an EM algorithm. Shared clonotype analysis was performed with the tcR package in R, normalizing sharing by the product of cloneset sizes. To study raw recombination free of thymic and clonal selection effects, out-of-frame nonproductive sequences were analyzed. Using fastp at Q25 and MiXCR, TCRdb reprocessed the public reads and kept productive beta chains. Each CDR3 protein gets just one entry, which takes the most common genes and DNA from the rows behind it. TCRdb's processing, not the authors' own work, is the source of the V and J calls. The sample table records 250,000 or so distinct CDR3 sequences; more than 9.5% of these occur just once. The ten most abundant clones make up about 3.9% of the sample.

In its sample, this clonotype was seen a few times. Its antigen remains unidentified. Qualities for individual bases were not recorded, and no much larger clone is one base off. Here is what the overall study found, with its caveats: Out-of-frame TCR alpha sequences shared between twins showed an excess of low generation-probability sequences compared with coincidental sharing between unrelated individuals. In monozygotic twins, recombination models systematically underestimated out-of-frame TCR alpha sharing, but the models matched the sharing seen between unrelated individuals. A weaker excess of twin sharing was found in beta out-of-frame sequences because the signal-to-noise ratio was lowered by fewer shared sequences. Zero-insertion analyses could be partly confounded by invariant T cells such as MAIT and iNKT, though diverse VJ usage argued against such confounding for most clonotypes. Conclusions relied on cross-sectional statistical analysis, since the same donors could not be followed over many years. Abundant cord blood beta clonotypes carried fewer insertions; young adult naive repertoires showed a weaker similar trend, while memory repertoires showed none.

Only healthy Caucasian donors were included. The twin cohort consisted of three pairs of female monozygotic twins, all aged about 18 to 30 years. Miltenyi CD45RO+ enrichment and human naive T-cell isolation kits were used to isolate memory (CD45RO+) and naive T cells from PBMC. The junction shows trimming of 6 bases on V and 2 bases on J, and the gene matches do not reach 9 bases of it. Taken from the germline V gene (reference sequence), the CDR1 and CDR2 loops are DFQATT and SNEGSKA. The CDR3 starts with the cysteine, ends with the phenylalanine, and has 15 residues. Here the CDR3 DNA is all that survives: 45 bases in frame from base 1. The sample was also reused in another study, on yellow fever vaccine responses in identical twins. As that second study puts it: According to the authors, the vaccine-induced T cell response in identical twins seemed to be partly convergent and partly specific to each individual. The study precisely tracked vaccine-responding T cell clones in identical twins.

The chain is made from TRBV20-1 and TRBJ2-1; a stretch of 8 junction bases matches TRBD2. The TCR comes from a woman between 18 and 29 years old in good health. Sequenced: memory (CD45RO+) T cells sorted from blood. What this sample's cell subset or site label stands for: CD45RO+ enriched T cells. The CDR3 in this case is CSAPRSGRAYNEQFF. The bases are TGCAGTGCCCCTCGGAGCGGGAGAGCCTACAATGAGCAGTTCTTC.